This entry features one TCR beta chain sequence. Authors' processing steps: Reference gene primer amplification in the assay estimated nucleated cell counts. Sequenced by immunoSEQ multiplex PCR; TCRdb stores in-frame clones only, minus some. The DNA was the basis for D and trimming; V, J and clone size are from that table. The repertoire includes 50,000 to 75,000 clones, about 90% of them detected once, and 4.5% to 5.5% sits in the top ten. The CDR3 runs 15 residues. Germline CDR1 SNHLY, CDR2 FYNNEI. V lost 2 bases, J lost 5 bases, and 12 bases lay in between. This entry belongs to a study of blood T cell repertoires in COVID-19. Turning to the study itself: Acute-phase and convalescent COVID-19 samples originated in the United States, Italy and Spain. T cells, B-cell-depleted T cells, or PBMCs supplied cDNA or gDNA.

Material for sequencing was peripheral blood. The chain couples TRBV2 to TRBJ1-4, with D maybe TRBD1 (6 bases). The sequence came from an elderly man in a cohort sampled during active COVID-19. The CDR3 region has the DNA TGTGCCAGCAGTGAACGCGGACAGAGGAATGAAAAACTGTTTTTT. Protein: CASSERGQRNEKLFF.